The 5 T cell receptor beta chains listed next were all sequenced from one sample in a study of blood T cells in healthy people across ages. The use of a sample-barcoded 5' primer and a J-beta primer mix characterized a second PCR of roughly 6 to 12 cycles. MiXCR was run by TCRdb on the 5' RACE reads, yielding one entry per CDR3 protein. The sample lists about 1 million distinct CDR3 sequences, around 43% seen once, with approximately 17% in the top ten. The sequencing input was blood. The receptors come from a woman in her sixties in good health.

The rearrangement joins TRBV4-2 to TRBJ2-1; TRBD2 aligns across 13 bases. This CDR3 contains 16 residues. Per the germline V gene, CDR1 is LGHNA and CDR2 is YNFKEQ. Unmatched junction bases numbered 8, after V lost 0 bases and J lost 12 bases. The CDR3 region is CASSQDGGLAGVGQFF. The CDR3 coding sequence is TGTGCCAGCAGCCAAGATGGAGGACTAGCGGGAGTTGGGCAGTTCTTC.

CDR3 loop: CSASRAGASIYNEQFF. The CDR3 bases are TGCAGTGCTTCTAGAGCGGGGGCCTCGATATACAATGAGCAGTTCTTC. The genes are TRBV20-1 and TRBJ2-1; TRBD2 matches 8 bases. Germline V gene sequence: CDR1 DFQATT, CDR2 SNEGSKA (reference sequence). Losses at the gene ends were 5 bases for V and 4 bases for J; bases not matched to a gene: 13. The length of the CDR3 is 16 residues.

The V gene is TRBV6-5, the J gene TRBJ2-3; tentatively, D is TRBD1 (6 bases). CDR3 length: 13 residues. Germline loops: CDR1 MNHEY, CDR2 SVGAGI. The ends were cut back, 6 bases at V and 7 bases at J, with 14 bases in the middle. For the CDR3, the DNA is TGTGCCAGCAGCCCTACTGACAGGAATACGCAGTATTTT. Residues: CASSPTDRNTQYF.

This sequence joins TRBV2 and TRBJ1-5; 8 positions match TRBD1. The CDR3 contains 14 residues. Germline V CDR1 and CDR2: SNHLY, FYNNEI. The junction had 2 bases not matched to a gene; V was cut back by 3 bases and J by 4 bases. CDR3 amino acids: CASSEGQVNQPQHF. CDR3 DNA: TGTGCCAGCAGTGAGGGACAGGTTAATCAGCCCCAGCATTTT. Complete variable domain (other parts from reference TRBV2 and TRBJ1-5): EPEVTQTPSHQVTQMGQEVILRCVPISNHLYFYWYRQILGQKVEFLVSFYNNEISEKSEIFDDQFSVERPDGSNFTLKIRSTKLEDSAMYFCASSEGQVNQPQHFGDGTRLSIL.

The chain carries TRBV9 and TRBJ1-4; maybe TRBD1 (6 bases). The length of the CDR3 is 18 residues. CDR1 SGDLS and CDR2 YYNGEE come from the germline V gene. V lost 0 bases to trimming and J lost 2 bases, with 17 bases between them. The CDR3 nucleotides read TGTGCCAGCAGCGTAGGCGGGGGGCTACGGGTGACTAATGAAAAACTGTTTTTT. It specifies CASSVGGGLRVTNEKLFF.